This entry features one TCR beta chain sequence. The data originate from a study of blood T cell repertoires in COVID-19. Background on the study: Material from acute and convalescent COVID-19 was sourced from the United States, Italy and Spain.

The CDR3 covers 15 residues. Germline assignment: CDR1 MGHDK and CDR2 SYGVNS. V was clipped by 7 bases and J by 4 bases, with 17 bases between them. Sequencing was performed with immunoSEQ multiplex PCR; in TCRdb, only in-frame clones are kept and a portion is missing. The table has roughly 190,000 clones, about three quarters seen once. The chain links TRBV25-1 to TRBJ1-3, with D maybe TRBD1 (6 bases). This sequence originates from a woman aged 45-60 years with active or convalescent COVID-19. The sample comprised peripheral blood. The CDR3 coding sequence is TGTGCCAGCAAAGGTGGGGGGGGCCACGGAAACACCATATATTTT. It encodes CASKGGGGHGNTIYF. The entire variable domain, with the rest obtained from reference TRBV25-1 and TRBJ1-3, is as follows: EADIYQTPRYLVIGTGKKITLECSQTMGHDKMYWYQQDPGMELHLIHYSYGVNSTEKGDLSSESTVSRIRTEHFPLTLESARPSHTSQYLCASKGGGGHGNTIYFGEGSWLTVV.